A selection of T cell receptor beta chains follows, all from one sample in a study of T cells in Graves' hyperthyroidism and ophthalmopathy. TCRdb re-called the multiplex PCR reads with MiXCR, one entry per CDR3 protein. Altogether about 640,000 distinct CDR3 sequences are present, less than 45% being singletons, with the ten largest covering about 7.2%. Sequenced input: peripheral blood or thyroid tissue (not recorded which). The receptors derive from an adult man with Graves' disease, either hyperthyroidism or ophthalmopathy (not recorded which). Each CDR3 is given with its conserved first and last residue. D genes are given only for firm matches. The size of a clone is reported for some rows only, either as once, few or many, or as a class for expanded clones.

length	J	D	size	V	DNA	CDR3
16	TRBJ1-4	TRBD1	NA	TRBV10-3	TGTGCCAGCAGTTTATCCGGACAGGGGGGGAATGAAAAACTGTTTTTT	CASSLSGQGGNEKLFF
14	TRBJ2-5	NA	NA	TRBV24-1	TGTGCCACCTGCTGGATCGGCAGGGAAGAGACCCAGTACTTC	CATCWIGREETQYF
16	TRBJ1-5	TRBD1	many	TRBV12-3/TRBV12-4	TGTGCCAGCAGTTTAAGCGGGACAGGAGGTAATCAGCCCCAGCATTTT	CASSLSGTGGNQPQHF
16	TRBJ2-5	NA	NA	TRBV10-2	TGTGCCAGCAGTGATAGAGGCACTCACATCCAAGAGACCCAGTACTTC	CASSDRGTHIQETQYF
16	TRBJ1-3	NA	many	TRBV7-9	TGTGCCAGCAGCTTAGAGTCCCCCGGATCTGGAAACACCATATATTTT	CASSLESPGSGNTIYF
13	TRBJ2-7	NA	once	TRBV7-9	TGTGCCAGCAGACCGGACCGGGCCTACGAGCAGTACTTC	CASRPDRAYEQYF
14	TRBJ2-7	NA	many	TRBV9	TGTGCCAGCAGCGTCGAACCAGGGGCCTACGAGCAGTACTTC	CASSVEPGAYEQYF
15	TRBJ2-5	TRBD1	few	TRBV9	TGTGCCAGCAGCGTAGAGGACAGGGGTCAAGAGACCCAGTACTTC	CASSVEDRGQETQYF
15	TRBJ1-6	NA	NA	TRBV4-1	TGCGCCAGCAGCCAAGGTCCCAGGTCCAATTCACCCCTCCACTTT	CASSQGPRSNSPLHF
14	TRBJ1-1	TRBD1	NA	TRBV20-1	TGCAGTGCTAGAGATCGAAGGGGACAGGGTGAAGCTTTCTTT	CSARDRRGQGEAFF
10	TRBJ2-7	NA	many	TRBV7-3	TGTGCCAGCATCCGGAGCGAGCAGTACTTC	CASIRSEQYF
15	TRBJ1-1	NA	few	TRBV2	TGTGCCAGCAGGAGGACATGGGGTGGAGGAACTGAAGCTTTCTTT	CASRRTWGGGTEAFF
13	TRBJ1-1	NA	few	TRBV28	TGTGCCAGCAGTTTGATAAAGAACACTGAAGCTTTCTTT	CASSLIKNTEAFF
10	TRBJ1-2	NA	NA	TRBV30	TGTGCCTTGTACAGGGTTGGCTACACCTTC	CALYRVGYTF
14	TRBJ1-1	NA	few	TRBV9	TGTGCCAGCAGCGTAGTTGCGGAAAACACTGAAGCTTTCTTT	CASSVVAENTEAFF
14	TRBJ1-2	TRBD1	NA	TRBV25-1	TGTGCCAGCAGCTTAGTAATTGGGACAGATGGCTACACCTTC	CASSLVIGTDGYTF
13	TRBJ2-2	NA	NA	TRBV6-1	TGTGCCAGCGGTAGGGATTGGACCGGGGAGCTGTTTTTT	CASGRDWTGELFF
15	TRBJ2-7	TRBD2	NA	TRBV6-1	TGTGCCATCAGTGAAGCTAGCGGGGACTCCTACGAGCAGTACTTC	CAISEASGDSYEQYF
15	TRBJ1-4	NA	few	TRBV7-2	TGCGCCAGCAGCCCGACGGACAGAACAAATGAAAAACTGTTTTTT	CASSPTDRTNEKLFF
13	TRBJ2-2	NA	NA	TRBV19	TGTGCCAGTAGGATGACAGCCCCCGGGGAGCTGTTTTTT	CASRMTAPGELFF
12	TRBJ1-1	NA	few	TRBV29-1	TGCAGCCTTGGGGCCCGGGGGACTGAAGCTTTCTTT	CSLGARGTEAFF
15	TRBJ1-2	NA	once	TRBV10-3	TGTGCCAGCAGTCCAAGGGCATCTCAAAACTATGGCTACACCTTC	CASSPRASQNYGYTF
15	TRBJ2-5	TRBD1	NA	TRBV20-1	TGCAGTGCTAGTCCGGGACAGGGGGCGAAGGAGACCCAGTACTTC	CSASPGQGAKETQYF
16	TRBJ2-7	NA	NA	TRBV7-9	TGTGCCAGCAGCCAAAACCCGAGCGGTGCAGGGAGCGAGCAGTACTTC	CASSQNPSGAGSEQYF
13	TRBJ1-5	NA	NA	TRBV20-1	TGCAGTGCTAGTCGAGAGGGAATAGGCTACGAGCATTTT	CSASREGIGYEHF
12	TRBJ2-5	TRBD2	NA	TRBV10-3	TGTGCCTCCGGGAGGGCCCAAGAGACCCAGTACTTC	CASGRAQETQYF
13	TRBJ1-5	NA	few	TRBV5-1	TGCGCCAGCAGCTCGGACAGTTATCAGCCCCAGCATTTT	CASSSDSYQPQHF
12	TRBJ1-4	NA	few	TRBV7-9	TGTGCCAGCAGGGGCAAAAATGAAAAACTGTTTTTT	CASRGKNEKLFF
16	TRBJ1-6	TRBD1	NA	TRBV20-1	TGCAGTGTTCAGCGGGGACAGGGTTCCTATAATTCACCCCTCCACTTT	CSVQRGQGSYNSPLHF
14	TRBJ1-1	TRBD1	NA	TRBV7-2	TGTGCCAGCAGCGCGGGACAGCTGGACACTGAAGCTTTCTTT	CASSAGQLDTEAFF
14	TRBJ1-1	NA	few	TRBV2	TGTGCCAGCAGCCAAGGATTCAAGAACACTGAAGCTTTCTTT	CASSQGFKNTEAFF
17	TRBJ1-4	TRBD1	once	TRBV19	TGTGCCAGTAGTCGCCCCCCCGGCAGGGGGCGAAAGGAAAAACTGTTTTTT	CASSRPPGRGRKEKLFF
16	TRBJ2-2	TRBD2	NA	TRBV10-3	TGTGCCAGCAGCCTAGAGACTAGCGGGAACACCGGGGAGCTGTTTTTT	CASSLETSGNTGELFF
14	TRBJ2-7	TRBD1	NA	TRBV29-1	TGCAGCGGTCAACCGGGACAGGGGGCCGGGGAGCAGTACTTC	CSGQPGQGAGEQYF
17	TRBJ2-6	TRBD1	NA	TRBV2	TGTGCCAGCAGTGCCTTGAGACAGGGTTCTGGGGCCAACGTCCTGACTTTC	CASSALRQGSGANVLTF
16	TRBJ1-6	NA	NA	TRBV25-1	TGTGCCAGCAGTGAACGATGGGTCATTAATAATTCACCCCTCCACTTT	CASSERWVINNSPLHF
15	TRBJ1-5	NA	once	TRBV9	TGTGCCAGCACTTCGCTAGGGTCGAGCAATCAGCCCCAGCATTTT	CASTSLGSSNQPQHF